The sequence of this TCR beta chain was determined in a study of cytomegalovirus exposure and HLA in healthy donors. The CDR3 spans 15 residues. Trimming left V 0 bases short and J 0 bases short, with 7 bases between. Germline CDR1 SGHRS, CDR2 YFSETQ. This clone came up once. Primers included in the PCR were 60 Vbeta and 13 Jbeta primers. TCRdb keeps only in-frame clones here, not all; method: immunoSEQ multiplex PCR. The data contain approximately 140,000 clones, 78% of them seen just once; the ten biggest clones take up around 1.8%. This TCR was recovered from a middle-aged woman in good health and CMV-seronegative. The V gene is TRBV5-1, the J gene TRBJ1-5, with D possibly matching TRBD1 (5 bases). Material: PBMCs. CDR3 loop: CASSLGDSSNQPQHF. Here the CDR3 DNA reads TGCGCCAGCAGCTTGGGTGACAGTAGCAATCAGCCCCAGCATTTT.